This TCR beta chain stems from a study of radiotherapy plus CTLA-4 blockade in lung cancer. Study-wide context: Disease control was present in under 35% of patients, and objective responses in approximately 19%.

People whose metastatic non-small-cell lung cancer was chemo-refractory got focal radiation along with CTLA-4 blockade by ipilimumab. General observations from the study: Once radiotherapy plus ipilimumab had been given, TCR clones derived from tumor expanded in blood.

Only in-frame clones appear in the TCRdb table, and some are missing; sequencing was by immunoSEQ multiplex PCR. The table includes approximately 53,000 clones, around 83% detected once. V lost 2 bases and J lost 4, with 18 bases in between. Germline CDR1 and CDR2: SGHDN and FVKESK. The CDR3 is 16 residues long. As concerns this clone: Antigen: not known.

The sample here was peripheral blood, taken from a patient treated with radiotherapy plus ipilimumab. The receptor was derived from a human donor with non-small cell lung cancer whose response to radiotherapy plus ipilimumab could not be evaluated. The rearrangement links TRBV14 to TRBJ2-7; possibly TRBD2 for D (8 bases). As DNA, the CDR3 is TGTGCCAGCAGCCAATGGCGGGAGGACAGGAAATACGAGCAGTACTTC. This codes for CASSQWREDRKYEQYF.